The rows below give T cell receptor beta chains drawn from one sample of a study of shared clonotypes between healthy human individuals. Using immunoSEQ multiplex PCR, the repertoire was profiled, and TCRdb retains in-frame clones only, with some absent. The top ten clones hold 15% to 20% of a sample with a few hundred thousand clones, around 86% of them seen once. Sequenced sample: memory CD8+ T cells sorted from blood. The receptors originated from a man aged 18 to 30 in good health. The CDR3 runs from the conserved cysteine through the conserved F or W. The order of the fields is D gene, J gene, V gene, CDR3 protein, CDR3 DNA. A D gene is named only where the DNA matches it firmly.

d_call: TRBD2; j_call: TRBJ2-3; v_call: TRBV4-3; cdr3_aa: CASSQNGGLAGFLRGTDTQYF; cdr3_nt: TGCGCCAGCAGCCAAAACGGGGGACTAGCGGGATTTCTAAGGGGTACAGATACGCAGTATTTT
d_call: TRBD1; j_call: TRBJ2-3; v_call: TRBV11-2; cdr3_aa: CASSKGQGSDTQYF; cdr3_nt: TGTGCCAGCAGCAAAGGACAGGGGTCAGATACGCAGTATTTT
d_call: .; j_call: TRBJ2-5; v_call: TRBV30; cdr3_aa: CAWNPTRETQYF; cdr3_nt: TGTGCCTGGAACCCAACCCGAGAGACCCAGTACTTC
d_call: .; j_call: TRBJ1-1; v_call: TRBV6-6; cdr3_aa: CATSAGGNTEAFF; cdr3_nt: TGTGCCACCTCCGCGGGGGGGAACACTGAAGCTTTCTTT
d_call: .; j_call: TRBJ1-1; v_call: TRBV28; cdr3_aa: CASSPGPRRAEAFF; cdr3_nt: TGTGCCAGCAGTCCCGGGCCTCGACGGGCTGAAGCTTTCTTT
d_call: .; j_call: TRBJ1-2; v_call: TRBV5-1; cdr3_aa: CASSDSSNYGYTF; cdr3_nt: TGCGCCAGCAGCGACTCCTCAAACTATGGCTACACCTTC
d_call: TRBD1; j_call: TRBJ2-1; v_call: TRBV10-1; cdr3_aa: CASRQDRYNEQFF; cdr3_nt: TGCGCCAGCAGACAGGACAGGTACAATGAGCAGTTCTTC
d_call: .; j_call: TRBJ2-7; v_call: TRBV7-8; cdr3_aa: CASSSTGYEQYF; cdr3_nt: TGTGCCAGCAGCTCTACAGGGTACGAGCAGTACTTC
d_call: .; j_call: TRBJ1-1; v_call: TRBV9; cdr3_aa: CASSPGTGTEAFF; cdr3_nt: TGTGCCAGCAGCCCAGGGACGGGGACTGAAGCTTTCTTT
d_call: TRBD1; j_call: TRBJ1-5; v_call: TRBV28; cdr3_aa: CASSLGTVDSNQPQHF; cdr3_nt: TGTGCCAGCAGTTTAGGGACAGTGGATAGCAATCAGCCCCAGCATTTT
d_call: .; j_call: TRBJ1-5; v_call: TRBV7-9; cdr3_aa: CASSPGFGSSNQPQHF; cdr3_nt: TGTGCCAGCAGCCCCGGTTTTGGTAGTAGCAATCAGCCCCAGCATTTT
d_call: .; j_call: TRBJ1-2; v_call: TRBV5-6; cdr3_aa: CASSGMEDGYTF; cdr3_nt: TGTGCCAGCAGCGGAATGGAGGATGGCTACACCTTC
d_call: .; j_call: TRBJ2-1; v_call: TRBV6-1; cdr3_aa: CASSEVIAHNEQFF; cdr3_nt: TGTGCCAGCAGTGAGGTGATTGCGCACAATGAGCAGTTCTTC
d_call: TRBD2; j_call: TRBJ2-1; v_call: TRBV9; cdr3_aa: CASSTGTSGSVHEQFF; cdr3_nt: TGTGCCAGCAGCACAGGGACTAGCGGGAGTGTCCATGAGCAGTTCTTC